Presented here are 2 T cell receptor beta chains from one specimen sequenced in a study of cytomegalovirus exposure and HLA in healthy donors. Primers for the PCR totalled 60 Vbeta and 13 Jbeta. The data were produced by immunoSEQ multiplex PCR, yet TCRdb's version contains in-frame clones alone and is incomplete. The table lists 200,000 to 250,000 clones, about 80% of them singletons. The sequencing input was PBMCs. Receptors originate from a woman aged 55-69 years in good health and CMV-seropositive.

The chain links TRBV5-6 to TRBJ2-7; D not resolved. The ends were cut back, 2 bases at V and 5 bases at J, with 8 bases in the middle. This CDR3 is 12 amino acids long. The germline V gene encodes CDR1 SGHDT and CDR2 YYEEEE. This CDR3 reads CASSFQADEQYF. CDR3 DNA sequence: TGTGCCAGCAGCTTTCAAGCCGACGAGCAGTACTTC.

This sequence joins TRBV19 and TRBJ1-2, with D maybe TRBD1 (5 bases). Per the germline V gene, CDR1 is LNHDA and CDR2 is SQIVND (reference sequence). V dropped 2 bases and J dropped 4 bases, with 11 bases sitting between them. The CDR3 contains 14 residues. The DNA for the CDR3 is TGTGCCAGTAGTATACAGGGCGCTTCCTATGGCTACACCTTC. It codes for CASSIQGASYGYTF. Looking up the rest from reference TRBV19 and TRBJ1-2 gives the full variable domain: DGGITQSPKYLFRKEGQNVTLSCEQNLNHDAMYWYRQDPGQGLRLIYYSQIVNDFQKGDIAEGYSVSREKKESFPLTVTSAQKNPTAFYLCASSIQGASYGYTFGSGTRLTVV.